A single sample is the source of the 9 T cell receptor beta chains below, sequenced in a study of T cell responses to AZD1222 COVID-19 vaccine. Using immunoSEQ multiplex PCR, the repertoire was profiled, and TCRdb retains in-frame clones only, with some absent. The sample has some 150,000 clones, roughly nine tenths seen once. Sequenced here: peripheral blood, sampled on day 0 of MenACWY control vaccination. The receptor set was obtained from an adult in good health.

J is TRBJ1-2 and V is TRBV18; D gene uncertain. The germline V gene has CDR1 KGHSH and CDR2 LQKENI. The V gene lost 3 bases and the J gene lost 8 bases, with 13 bases spanning the gap. This CDR3 has 13 residues. CDR3 loop: CASSPPRRRGYTF. CDR3 DNA sequence: TGTGCCAGCTCACCCCCCCGGCGGAGGGGCTACACCTTC.

The CDR3 here is CASSSVGQTNIQYF. The CDR3 coding sequence is TGTGCCAGCAGTTCCGTCGGGCAGACGAACATTCAGTACTTC. This rearrangement joins TRBV28 to TRBJ2-4; D unclear. The V end was cut by 4 bases, the J end by 7 bases, with 14 bases between. This CDR3 spans 14 amino acids. The germline gives CDR1 MDHEN, CDR2 SYDVKM.

The J gene is TRBJ2-7, the V gene TRBV2; either TRBD1 or TRBD2 may supply D (6 bases each). This CDR3 is built from 13 residues. Germline V gene lookup returns CDR1 SNHLY and CDR2 FYNNEI. The V end was cut by 9 bases, the J end by 4 bases, with 16 bases between. In DNA, the CDR3 is TGTGCCAGTGGAGGGGGAGGCGGGTACGAGCAGTACTTC. Translation: CASGGGGGYEQYF.

This clone was detected once. The chain combines TRBV6-1 with TRBJ2-7; no reliable D call. Per the germline V gene, CDR1 is MNHNS and CDR2 is SASEGT. Trimming took off 0 bases at V and 7 bases at J, with 7 bases between the two ends. The CDR3 loop spans 12 amino acids. This chain's CDR3 is CASSEAWIEQYV. DNA of the CDR3: TGTGCCAGCAGTGAAGCGTGGATAGAGCAGTACGTC.

The chain has TRBV7-8 and TRBJ1-1, with D perhaps TRBD1 (6 bases). Deletions cut 1 base from V and 7 bases from J, with 10 bases between. Germline V gives CDR1 SGHVS, CDR2 FQNEAQ. The CDR3 runs to 13 residues. In DNA form, the CDR3 reads TGTGCCAGCAGCTTAGTGAGGGGGGGTGAAGCTTTCTTT. Protein: CASSLVRGGEAFF.

The genes are TRBV4-3 and TRBJ1-2, with TRBD1 matching over 8 bases. The germline V gene encodes CDR1 LGHNA and CDR2 YSLEER. V dropped 1 base and J dropped 4; count of bases not matched to a gene: 11. CDR3 length: 17 residues. The CDR3 coding sequence is TGCGCCAGCAGCCAAGCTTCCGGGACAGGTTTATTCTATGGCTACACCTTC. Its translation: CASSQASGTGLFYGYTF.

The gene calls are TRBV19 and TRBJ1-2, with 9 bases identical to TRBD1. CDR1 and CDR2 from the germline V gene are LNHDA and SQIVND (reference sequence). The ends lost 7 bases at V and 4 bases at J; junction bases unmatched: 7. The CDR3 runs to 14 residues. The CDR3 here is CASMADRGVYGYTF. The CDR3 DNA reads TGTGCCAGTATGGCGGACAGGGGTGTCTATGGCTACACCTTC. The whole variable domain, remainder taken from reference TRBV19 and TRBJ1-2, is DGGITQSPKYLFRKEGQNVTLSCEQNLNHDAMYWYRQDPGQGLRLIYYSQIVNDFQKGDIAEGYSVSREKKESFPLTVTSAQKNPTAFYLCASMADRGVYGYTFGSGTRLTVV.

The genes are TRBV27 and TRBJ2-3; D is perhaps TRBD2 (7 bases). The CDR3 consists of 16 residues. CDR1 MNHEY and CDR2 SMNVEV come from the germline V gene (reference sequence). V lost 5 bases, J lost 2 bases, and 17 bases lay in between. CDR3 coding DNA: TGTGCCAGCAGTATACAGACCGGGGGGCACACAGATACGCAGTATTTT. Its protein product is CASSIQTGGHTDTQYF.

The chain has TRBV6-6 and TRBJ2-2; no firm D call. This CDR3 has 13 residues. In germline, CDR1 is MNHNY, CDR2 SVGAGI (reference sequence). Between the trimmed V and J ends, which lost 2 bases and 5 bases, there was a span of 6 bases. This CDR3 is CASSYRPTGELFF. The DNA for the CDR3 is TGTGCCAGCAGTTACCGGCCTACCGGGGAGCTGTTTTTT.